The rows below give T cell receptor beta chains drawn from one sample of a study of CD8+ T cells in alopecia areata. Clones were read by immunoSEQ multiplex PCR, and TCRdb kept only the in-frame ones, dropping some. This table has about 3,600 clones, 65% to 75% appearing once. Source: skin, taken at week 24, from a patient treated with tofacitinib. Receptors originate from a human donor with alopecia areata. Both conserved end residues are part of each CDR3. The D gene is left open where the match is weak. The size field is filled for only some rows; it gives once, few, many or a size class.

DNA: TGTGCCAGCAGTACTACACGGTCCCTGAGGGCTGGGGCCAACGTCCTGACTTTC
CDR3: CASSTTRSLRAGANVLTF
size: -
J: TRBJ2-6
D: -
V: TRBV7-9

DNA: TGCGCCAGCAGCCATAGGATCGGACAGGGGGACTCCTACGAGCAGTACTTC
CDR3: CASSHRIGQGDSYEQYF
size: -
J: TRBJ2-7
D: TRBD1
V: TRBV4-3

DNA: TGTGCTAGTGGTTTGGGGGCGAGCACTGAAGCTTTCTTT
CDR3: CASGLGASTEAFF
size: -
J: TRBJ1-1
D: -
V: TRBV12-5

DNA: TGTGCCAGCAGCCACTCGTCTAAGTGCCACAAAAGTCGGGCCAACGTCCTGACTTTC
CDR3: CASSHSSKCHKSRANVLTF
size: -
J: TRBJ2-6
D: -
V: TRBV7-7

DNA: TGCGCCAGCAGCATAGGACTAGCGGGGTCGAACACCGGGGAGCTGTTTTTT
CDR3: CASSIGLAGSNTGELFF
size: -
J: TRBJ2-2
D: TRBD2
V: TRBV5-1

DNA: TGTGCCAGCAGCTTGCTGGGGGATTACAATGAGCAGTTCTTC
CDR3: CASSLLGDYNEQFF
size: -
J: TRBJ2-1
D: -
V: TRBV7-8

DNA: TGTGCCAGCAGCTTAATGACAGGGGGCGCGCGACACCAAGAGACCCAGTACTTC
CDR3: CASSLMTGGARHQETQYF
size: -
J: TRBJ2-5
D: TRBD1
V: TRBV7-2

DNA: TGCAGCGCCGGACCGGGACAGAACACAGATACGCAGTATTTT
CDR3: CSAGPGQNTDTQYF
size: -
J: TRBJ2-3
D: TRBD1
V: TRBV29-1

DNA: TGTGCCAGCAGCTTAACGACAGGGCACTACGAGCAGTACTTC
CDR3: CASSLTTGHYEQYF
size: once
J: TRBJ2-7
D: TRBD1
V: TRBV7-9

DNA: TGTGCCAGCAGCCCGAAGTCGGAGTTAACAGATACGCAGTATTTT
CDR3: CASSPKSELTDTQYF
size: -
J: TRBJ2-3
D: -
V: TRBV7-2

DNA: TGTGCCAGCAGTCAGACAGTCTACGAGCAGTACTTC
CDR3: CASSQTVYEQYF
size: -
J: TRBJ2-7
D: -
V: TRBV25-1

DNA: TGTGCCAGCGGACAGGGGCTCTCCTACGAGCAGTACTTC
CDR3: CASGQGLSYEQYF
size: -
J: TRBJ2-7
D: TRBD1
V: TRBV6-1

DNA: TGTGCCAGCAGCTTAAGCGGCGGGGAGCTGTTTTTT
CDR3: CASSLSGGELFF
size: -
J: TRBJ2-2
D: -
V: TRBV5-4

DNA: TGTGCCAGCAGCTCTGCGCGGGGGTCGCGGGGCACAGATACGCAGTATTTT
CDR3: CASSSARGSRGTDTQYF
size: once
J: TRBJ2-3
D: TRBD2
V: TRBV5-4

DNA: TGTGCCAGCAGCCGGGGGGGGCCGAATTCACCCCTCCACTTT
CDR3: CASSRGGPNSPLHF
size: -
J: TRBJ1-6
D: -
V: TRBV5-4

DNA: TGTGCCAGCAGCTCACAGGCCAGGTGGAGCACAGATACGCAGTATTTT
CDR3: CASSSQARWSTDTQYF
size: -
J: TRBJ2-3
D: -
V: TRBV5-4

DNA: TGCGCCAGCAGCCAAGATCGAACAGGGATCGGCTACACCTTC
CDR3: CASSQDRTGIGYTF
size: -
J: TRBJ1-2
D: -
V: TRBV4-1

DNA: TGTGCCAGCAGTGACACCAACACCGGGGAGCTGTTTTTT
CDR3: CASSDTNTGELFF
size: few
J: TRBJ2-2
D: -
V: TRBV6-6

DNA: TGTGCCAGCAGCTTGGTCAGAGACAGGCTTAATAATTCACCCCTCCACTTT
CDR3: CASSLVRDRLNNSPLHF
size: -
J: TRBJ1-6
D: -
V: TRBV7-2

DNA: TGTGCCAGCAGCCAAGATCTCTCCGGGGCCTACGAGCAGTACTTC
CDR3: CASSQDLSGAYEQYF
size: -
J: TRBJ2-7
D: -
V: TRBV7-2